One and the same sample provided the 20 T cell receptor beta chains below, sequenced in a study of response to subunit inactivated influenza vaccine. TCRdb reanalysed the RT-PCR reads using MiXCR and keeps one entry per CDR3 protein. The data contain around 250,000 distinct CDR3 sequences, about 12% of them singletons. The material sequenced was non-naive T cells sorted from PBMCs, taken roughly 15 days before vaccination. The receptor source for this set is a man aged 50 to 59 who received an inactivated influenza vaccine.

There are many counts of this clonotype. The chain combines TRBV3-1 with TRBJ2-7; maybe TRBD2 (6 bases). The CDR3 runs 14 residues. Trimming left V 2 bases short and J 3 bases short, with 11 bases between. Germline assignment: CDR1 LGHDT and CDR2 YNNKEL (reference sequence). The CDR3 protein is CASSQQGGFYEQYF. DNA of the CDR3: TGTGCCAGCAGCCAACAGGGAGGATTCTACGAGCAGTACTTC.

This clonotype was found many times. This chain uses TRBV27 with TRBJ2-3, with 11 bases lining up with TRBD2. The trim removed 5 bases at V and 2 bases at J, leaving 15 bases unmatched. Looked up from germline, CDR1 is MNHEY and CDR2 is SMNVEV (reference sequence). The CDR3 contains 19 residues. The CDR3 DNA reads as TGTGCCAGCAGTGCCACTAGCGGGGGACTCCTCGGATTCACAGATACGCAGTATTTT. Protein sequence: CASSATSGGLLGFTDTQYF.

The rearrangement joins TRBV18 to TRBJ1-4, with D tentatively TRBD1 (5 bases). Trimming took off 6 bases at V and 7 bases at J, with 21 bases between the two ends. This CDR3 has 16 amino acids. Looked up from germline, CDR1 is KGHSH and CDR2 is LQKENI. The CDR3 protein is CASSNNGGDGGEKLFF. The CDR3 nucleotides read TGTGCCAGCTCGAACAACGGAGGGGACGGTGGTGAAAAACTGTTTTTT.

This clonotype came up a few times. This chain uses TRBV29-1 with TRBJ2-3; 8 bases match TRBD1. The CDR3 runs 14 residues. Trimming cost V 6 bases and J 0 bases; bases outside gene matches: 5. Germline V CDR1 and CDR2: SQVTM, ANQGSEA. CDR3 protein: CSVRGTGSTDTQYF. The CDR3 DNA reads as TGCAGCGTCCGAGGGACAGGCAGCACAGATACGCAGTATTTT.

This clonotype came up a few times. The rearrangement uses TRBV5-6 and TRBJ2-5; 7 nucleotides line up with TRBD1. Germline loops: CDR1 SGHDT, CDR2 YYEEEE. The V and J ends lost 0 bases and 2 bases, in that order; junction bases with no gene match: 4. The CDR3 runs to 15 residues. The CDR3 nucleotides are TGTGCCAGCAGCTTGGGCGACAGGGAGCAAGAGACCCAGTACTTC. Amino acids: CASSLGDREQETQYF. Using reference TRBV5-6 and TRBJ2-5 for the parts outside the CDR3, the full variable domain is DAGVTQSPTHLIKTRGQQVTLRCSPKSGHDTVSWYQQALGQGPQFIFQYYEEEERQRGNFPDRFSGHQFPNYSSELNVNALLLGDSALYLCASSLGDREQETQYFGPGTRLLVL.

This CDR3 is CASSLAPAGGLPYEQYF. DNA of the CDR3: TGCGCCAGCAGCTTGGCCCCAGCGGGAGGGTTGCCCTACGAGCAGTACTTC. The chain uses TRBV5-1 and TRBJ2-7, with 10 bases matching TRBD2. CDR1 and CDR2 from the germline V gene are SGHRS and YFSETQ. The CDR3 has 17 residues. V was clipped by 0 bases and J by 2 bases; unmatched bases: 8. Full variable domain (remainder filled in from reference TRBV5-1 and TRBJ2-7): KAGVTQTPRYLIKTRGQQVTLSCSPISGHRSVSWYQQTPGQGLQFLFEYFSETQRNKGNFPGRFSGRQFSNSRSEMNVSTLELGDSALYLCASSLAPAGGLPYEQYFGPGTRLTVT.

The chain couples TRBV20-1 to TRBJ2-7; a possible D gene is TRBD2 (5 bases). The V and J ends lost 5 bases and 5 bases respectively, with 10 bases between them. The CDR3 loop spans 11 amino acids. CDR1 DFQATT and CDR2 SNEGSKA come from the germline V gene (reference sequence). The CDR3 loop is CSAARTHEQYF. CDR3 nucleotides: TGCAGTGCTGCGCGGACTCACGAGCAGTACTTC.

This clonotype was recorded many times. V usage is TRBV4-3 and J usage is TRBJ2-2; maybe TRBD1 (6 bases). Trimming left V 0 bases short and J 4 bases short, with 15 bases between. Germline V gene lookup returns CDR1 LGHNA and CDR2 YSLEER. The CDR3 spans 17 residues. This CDR3 is CASSQEQGRGRTGELFF. As DNA, the CDR3 is TGCGCCAGCAGCCAAGAGCAGGGCAGGGGACGCACCGGGGAGCTGTTTTTT.

This clonotype appeared many times. The chain couples TRBV7-2 to TRBJ2-3; no clear D. The V end was cut by 4 bases, the J end by 10 bases, with 9 bases between. This CDR3 region has 11 residues. Germline loops: CDR1 SGHTA, CDR2 FQGNSA. Here the CDR3 reads CASSSPSPQYF. CDR3 DNA sequence: TGTGCCAGCAGCTCTCCCTCGCCGCAGTATTTT.

The sample holds many counts of this clonotype. The CDR3 here is CASSLDPHGELFF. The CDR3 nucleotides are TGCGCCAGCAGCCTCGATCCCCACGGGGAGCTGTTTTTT. The rearrangement uses TRBV5-1 and TRBJ2-2; D unresolved. The V gene lost 4 bases and the J gene lost 7 bases, with 11 bases spanning the gap. This CDR3 has 13 residues. Germline V gene sequence: CDR1 SGHRS, CDR2 YFSETQ.

This clonotype was counted a few times. This rearrangement joins TRBV7-9 to TRBJ2-1; TRBD2 matches at 7 bases. The germline gives CDR1 SEHNR, CDR2 FQNEAQ (reference sequence). The V gene end was trimmed by 11 bases and the J gene end by 9 bases; junction bases not matched to a gene: 16. The CDR3 is 14 residues long. The CDR3 DNA follows: TGTGCCCGAACGGGGGGACCGGGGCCGGGTGAGCAGTTCTTC. Its protein product is CARTGGPGPGEQFF. Drawing the rest from reference TRBV7-9 and TRBJ2-1, the complete variable domain is DTGVSQNPRHKITKRGQNVTFRCDPISEHNRLYWYRQTLGQGPEFLTYFQNEAQLEKSRLLSDRFSAERPKGSFSTLEIQRTEQGDSAMYLCARTGGPGPGEQFFGPGTRLTVL.

The chain combines TRBV20-1 with TRBJ2-5, with 8 bases fitting TRBD2. V lost 6 bases and J lost 5; bases outside the gene matches: 20. CDR1 is DFQATT, CDR2 SNEGSKA, per germline (reference sequence). The CDR3 extends over 17 amino acids. CDR3 bases: TGCAGTGCGAACCCGGCAGGTGGCGGGGGGCCAGGGGAGACCCAGTACTTC. Amino acids: CSANPAGGGGPGETQYF.

This clonotype occurred many times. J is TRBJ2-2 and V is TRBV10-3, with no clear D. Trimming pared 9 bases from V and 4 bases from J, leaving 6 bases between. The germline V gene has CDR1 ENHRY and CDR2 SYGVKD. This CDR3 comprises 11 residues. The CDR3 nucleotides are TGTGCCATTAGGGTCACCGGGGAGCTGTTTTTT. Translating it yields CAIRVTGELFF.

This clonotype was counted many times. This sequence joins TRBV7-2 and TRBJ2-5; 7 bases are a match to TRBD1. Germline values: CDR1 SGHTA, CDR2 FQGNSA. The CDR3 runs 15 residues. The ends lost 6 bases at V and 11 bases at J; junction bases unmatched: 18. CDR3 nucleotides: TGTGCCAGCAGGTCAGACAGGGAATCGTTCACTATGCAGTACTTC. Translation gives CASRSDRESFTMQYF.

The rearrangement links TRBV20-1 to TRBJ2-2; TRBD2 aligns across 8 bases. With V trimmed by 0 bases and J by 3 bases, 3 bases remained unmatched. The CDR3 length is 15 residues. Germline CDR1 DFQATT, CDR2 SNEGSKA (reference sequence). The CDR3 DNA reads TGCAGTGCTAGAGAACTAGCGGAGGACACCGGGGAGCTGTTTTTT. This gives the protein CSARELAEDTGELFF.

This clonotype was detected only a few times. The rearrangement uses TRBV4-1 and TRBJ2-5; D is uncertain. Germline CDR1 and CDR2: MGHRA and YSYEKL. Trimming cost V 3 bases and J 0 bases, with 14 bases left between them. CDR3 length equals 16 residues. CDR3 nucleotides: TGCGCCAGCAGCCATGTAGGGTTAGGCCACCAAGAGACCCAGTACTTC. This encodes CASSHVGLGHQETQYF.

This chain uses TRBV9 with TRBJ1-2; D is unresolved. This CDR3 comprises 14 residues. Trimming took 1 base from V and 5 from J, leaving 12 bases between them. Germline-derived CDR1 and CDR2 are SGDLS and YYNGEE. CDR3 in amino acids: CASSVLDEPYGYTF. The DNA for the CDR3 is TGTGCCAGCAGCGTATTAGATGAACCTTATGGCTACACCTTC. Full variable domain (outside the CDR3, taken from reference TRBV9 and TRBJ1-2): DSGVTQTPKHLITATGQRVTLRCSPRSGDLSVYWYQQSLDQGLQFLIQYYNGEERAKGNILERFSAQQFPDLHSELNLSSLELGDSALYFCASSVLDEPYGYTFGSGTRLTVV.

In its sample, this clonotype was seen a few times. The chain is built from TRBV7-6 and TRBJ1-5, with 9 bases lining up with TRBD1. V dropped 0 bases and J dropped 6; count of bases not matched to a gene: 6. Germline CDR1 and CDR2: SGHVS and FNYEAQ. CDR3 length equals 16 residues. The CDR3 loop is CASSLATGGSGQPQHF. DNA for the CDR3: TGTGCCAGCAGCTTAGCGACAGGGGGTTCTGGTCAGCCCCAGCATTTT.

This clonotype was seen a few times. The genes are TRBV5-1 and TRBJ2-5, with D tentatively TRBD1 or TRBD2 (5 bases each). Trimming shortened V by 4 bases and J by 2 bases, and 12 bases separated the two germline ends. This CDR3 contains 14 residues. Germline CDR1 is SGHRS and CDR2 is YFSETQ. This CDR3 reads CASSLGTEQETQYF. The CDR3 nucleotides are TGCGCCAGCAGCCTTGGGACGGAGCAAGAGACCCAGTACTTC.

The rearrangement links TRBV27 to TRBJ2-1, with D unclear. The V gene's germline CDR1 is MNHEY and CDR2 SMNVEV (reference sequence). The V and J ends lost 5 bases and 7 bases respectively, with 9 bases between them. The CDR3 sequence is 12 residues long. For the CDR3, the DNA is TGTGCCAGCAGTACCCCTAGGAATGAGCAGTTCTTC. Its translation is CASSTPRNEQFF.